The 16 T cell receptor beta chains below all came from one sample that was sequenced in a study of beta chain features in type 1 diabetes. Broader study findings: Shortening that was moderate but significant affected the TCRB CDR3s of Type 1 diabetes patients in all four CD4+ subsets.

The investigators reverse transcribed all of the isolated RNA, so they sequenced expressed TCRB transcripts. Some clones are missing from TCRdb's copy, which holds only in-frame ones; the method was immunoSEQ multiplex PCR. Among about 640,000 clones listed, roughly an eighth were seen once. The antigens of these receptors remain unknown. Sequencing used naive CD4+ T cells from blood. The receptors come from a man aged 30 to 45 with type 1 diabetes.

This clone was counted between two and nine times. The chain links TRBV10-3 to TRBJ2-7; D is perhaps TRBD1 (6 bases). The CDR3 sequence is 14 residues long. Germline lookup yields CDR1 ENHRY and CDR2 SYGVKD. V shed 6 bases and J shed 0 bases, with 12 bases lying between them. The CDR3 bases are TGTGCCATCAGAAAAGGACAGAGCTCCTACGAGCAGTACTTC. Protein: CAIRKGQSSYEQYF.

This clone was observed a handful of times. The chain employs TRBV10-3 and TRBJ2-3; 9 bases align to TRBD1. Germline trimming cut 6 bases from V and 4 bases from J; bases unmatched to any gene: 20. CDR1 is ENHRY, CDR2 SYGVKD, per germline. This CDR3 contains 19 residues. Here the CDR3 reads CAIRPTPGQGGQGADTQYF. In nucleotides, the CDR3 is TGTGCCATCAGGCCCACCCCGGGACAGGGAGGGCAAGGGGCAGATACGCAGTATTTT.

This chain joins TRBV9 and TRBJ2-1; no definite D call. V was trimmed by 0 bases and J by 2 bases, leaving 9 bases between them. Germline V gene data show CDR1 as SGDLS and CDR2 as YYNGEE. There are 15 residues in the CDR3. The CDR3 DNA sequence: TGTGCCAGCAGCGTAGAACTCGCCACCTACAATGAGCAGTTCTTC. It encodes CASSVELATYNEQFF. The full variable domain, rest sourced from reference TRBV9 and TRBJ2-1, is DSGVTQTPKHLITATGQRVTLRCSPRSGDLSVYWYQQSLDQGLQFLIQYYNGEERAKGNILERFSAQQFPDLHSELNLSSLELGDSALYFCASSVELATYNEQFFGPGTRLTVL.

This clone was detected a few times. The same CDR3 also results from other DNA sequences found in this sample. The chain joins TRBV5-1 to TRBJ2-5; D gene uncertain. Germline assignment: CDR1 SGHRS and CDR2 YFSETQ. The CDR3 extends over 12 amino acids. The V end was cut by 1 base, the J end by 5 bases, with 6 bases between. The CDR3 sequence is CASSLYLETQYF. The CDR3 DNA reads TGCGCCAGCAGCTTGTATCTGGAGACCCAGTACTTC.

The V and J genes are TRBV7-8 and TRBJ2-5, with 7 bases fitting TRBD1. Germline loops: CDR1 SGHVS, CDR2 FQNEAQ. Losses at the gene ends were 1 base for V and 2 bases for J; bases not matched to a gene: 7. The CDR3 covers 16 residues. This chain's CDR3 is CASSLGGRTGQETQYF. For the CDR3, the DNA is TGTGCCAGCAGCTTAGGGGGCCGGACAGGACAAGAGACCCAGTACTTC.

In its sample, this clone was seen a few times. The identical CDR3 is also encoded by other nucleotide sequences in the sample. The rearrangement uses TRBV7-3 and TRBJ2-5; the D gene is possibly TRBD1 (6 bases). Germline lookup yields CDR1 SGHTA and CDR2 FQGTGA. This CDR3 contains 13 residues. The V end was cut by 4 bases, the J end by 2 bases, with 8 bases between. CDR3 coding DNA: TGTGCCAGCAGCTCCGGGACACAAGAGACCCAGTACTTC. This codes for CASSSGTQETQYF. The full variable domain, with the rest looked up from reference TRBV7-3 and TRBJ2-5, is GAGVSQTPSNKVTEKGKYVELRCDPISGHTALYWYRQSLGQGPEFLIYFQGTGAADDSGLPNDRFFAVRPEGSVSTLKIQRTERGDSAVYLCASSSGTQETQYFGPGTRLLVL.

This clone was observed a handful of times. V and J are TRBV6-5 and TRBJ2-4; D perhaps matches TRBD1 (6 bases). This CDR3 spans 13 amino acids. Germline-derived CDR1 and CDR2 are MNHEY and SVGAGI. The V gene lost 6 bases and the J gene lost 7 bases, with 13 bases spanning the gap. CDR3 nucleotides: TGTGCCAGCAGCACAGGGACGGGGAACATTCAGTACTTC. Translating it yields CASSTGTGNIQYF.

The chain has TRBV18 and TRBJ2-1; 8 bases fit TRBD1. CDR3 size: 16 residues. Trimming took 4 bases from V and 0 from J; bases not matched to a gene: 5. In germline, CDR1 is KGHSH, CDR2 LQKENI. The CDR3 is CASSQTGASSYNEQFF. The CDR3 coding sequence is TGTGCCAGCTCACAGACAGGGGCCAGCTCCTACAATGAGCAGTTCTTC.

V gene TRBV6-1 combines with J gene TRBJ1-6; unclear D gene. In germline, CDR1 is MNHNS, CDR2 SASEGT. Between the trimmed V and J ends, which lost 2 bases and 5 bases, there was a span of 13 bases. The CDR3 loop spans 16 amino acids. CDR3 nucleotide sequence: TGTGCCAGCAGTGAATACTCGTCCAAGAATAATTCACCCCTCCACTTT. Amino acid sequence: CASSEYSSKNNSPLHF.

The gene calls are TRBV7-2 and TRBJ1-2, with D possibly TRBD1 on 5 matching bases. V lost 3 bases and J lost 8, with 19 bases in between. This CDR3 comprises 15 residues. The germline gives CDR1 SGHTA, CDR2 FQGNSA. The chain's CDR3 is CASSFYLTRGDGYTF. CDR3 bases: TGTGCCAGCAGCTTCTACCTAACTCGGGGGGACGGCTACACCTTC. Full variable domain (outside the CDR3, taken from reference TRBV7-2 and TRBJ1-2): GAGVSQSPSNKVTEKGKDVELRCDPISGHTALYWYRQSLGQGLEFLIYFQGNSAPDKSGLPSDRFSAERTGGSVSTLTIQRTQQEDSAVYLCASSFYLTRGDGYTFGSGTRLTVV.

This clone was detected a few times. This chain connects TRBV5-1 to TRBJ2-1, with a tentative D call TRBD1 (7 bases). V gave up 4 bases and J gave up 2 bases, with 13 bases separating them. Germline values: CDR1 SGHRS, CDR2 YFSETQ. The CDR3 runs to 15 residues. The CDR3 sequence is CASSTEGQPYNEQFF. The CDR3 bases are TGCGCCAGCAGCACGGAGGGACAGCCCTACAATGAGCAGTTCTTC.

This chain connects TRBV29-1 to TRBJ2-5, with 8 bases identical to TRBD2. V shed 2 bases, J shed 5 bases, and the junction held 4 bases outside the gene matches. This CDR3 comprises 13 residues. Looked up from germline, CDR1 is SQVTM and CDR2 is ANQGSEA. CDR3 loop: CSVEHSGAETQYF. The DNA for the CDR3 is TGCAGCGTTGAACATAGCGGGGCTGAGACCCAGTACTTC. Using reference TRBV29-1 and TRBJ2-5 for the parts outside the CDR3, the full variable domain is SAVISQKPSRDICQRGTSLTIQCQVDSQVTMMFWYRQQPGQSLTLIATANQGSEATYESGFVIDKFPISRPNLTFSTLTVSNMSPEDSSIYLCSVEHSGAETQYFGPGTRLLVL.

This chain links TRBV9 with TRBJ1-3; no clear D gene. Trimming pared 4 bases from V and 1 base from J, leaving 15 bases between. Per germline, CDR1 SGDLS and CDR2 YYNGEE. The CDR3 covers 16 residues. The CDR3 region is CASSRTTGESGNTIYF. In DNA form, the CDR3 reads TGTGCCAGCAGCCGTACAACCGGGGAATCTGGAAACACCATATATTTT.

The chain employs TRBV4-3 and TRBJ2-7; unclear D gene. Trimming removed 0 bases from V and 4 bases from J, with 7 bases in between. The CDR3 loop spans 13 amino acids. Germline loops: CDR1 LGHNA, CDR2 YSLEER. The CDR3, as DNA: TGCGCCAGCAGCCAAGATCAGAGGTACGAGCAGTACTTC. It is translated as CASSQDQRYEQYF.

This sequence joins TRBV5-4 and TRBJ2-4; 7 nucleotides match TRBD1. The CDR3 contains 13 residues. Trimming took 2 bases from V and 8 from J; bases not matched to a gene: 4. The V gene's germline CDR1 is SGHNT and CDR2 YYREEE (reference sequence). CDR3 region: CASSLATGDIQYF. Here the CDR3 DNA reads TGTGCCAGCAGCTTAGCCACAGGGGACATTCAGTACTTC.

A few counts support this clone. This chain uses TRBV14 with TRBJ2-7, with D hard to call. This CDR3 has 14 residues. Germline CDR1 and CDR2: SGHDN and FVKESK. The ends were cut back, 4 bases at V and 2 bases at J, with 12 bases in the middle. CDR3 sequence reads: CASSPKNGAYEQYF. In DNA, the CDR3 is TGTGCCAGCAGCCCAAAGAATGGGGCCTACGAGCAGTACTTC.